The 18 T cell receptor beta chains below were found in one sample sequenced in a study of T cells in women clearing cervical HPV infection. Some clones are missing from TCRdb's copy, which holds only in-frame ones; the method was immunoSEQ multiplex PCR. The sample features about 39,000 clones, with around 6.5% in its top ten. The sample taken for sequencing was blood buffy coat. The source is a woman between 18 and 75 years old with a cervical HPV16 infection that either progressed to CIN3+ or cleared (not recorded which).

In regard to this clone: The sequence runs out 3 residues before the end of the CDR3; the remainder is reconstructed from the germline J gene. Other DNA sequences in this sample translate to the same CDR3. The chain employs TRBV12-3 or TRBV12-4 and TRBJ2-1; 10 bases line up with TRBD2. V dropped 6 bases and J dropped 1; count of bases not matched to a gene: 3. This CDR3 comprises 15 residues. The CDR3 reads CASSLTSGSYNEQFF. The covered CDR3 bases are TGTGCCAGCAGCCTGACTAGCGGGTCCTACAATGAG.

A word on this clone: With the read ending 3 residues before the CDR3 end, the germline J gene is used to fill in that end. V gene TRBV5-1 combines with J gene TRBJ1-2, with D possibly being TRBD1 (6 bases). There are 16 residues in the CDR3. The germline V gene has CDR1 SGHRS and CDR2 YFSETQ. The sequenced part of the CDR3 DNA is TGCGCCAGCAGCCAAGAATTGGCGGGGGGCACAGATACC. Translation: CASSQELAGGTDT. In full, the CDR3 is CASSQELAGGTDTYTF.

With respect to this clone: The read comes to an end 3 residues before the CDR3 does, leaving the germline J gene to fill in the end. The chain employs TRBV6-2 or TRBV6-3 and TRBJ2-3; the D gene is possibly TRBD2 (7 bases). The length of the CDR3 is 15 residues. The V and J ends lost 7 bases and 2 bases respectively, with 16 bases between them. The germline V gene has CDR1 MNHEY and CDR2 SVGEGT. The DNA read from the CDR3 is TGTGCCAGCACGATCCGGGGGGCACTCACAGATACG. Translating it yields CASTIRGALTDT. The whole CDR3 sequence reads CASTIRGALTDTQYF.

A remark on this clone: Read data end 3 residues before the CDR3 end; the end is taken from the germline J gene. The chain joins TRBV18 to TRBJ2-1; 9 bases map to TRBD2. The germline CDR1 and CDR2 sequences are KGHSH and LQKENI. The CDR3 is made up of 16 amino acids. V lost 1 base to trimming and J lost 3 bases; unmatched junction nucleotides: 4. The CDR3 sequence is CASSPRRTSVYNEQFF. The covered CDR3 bases are TGTGCCAGCTCACCACGGAGGACTAGCGTCTACAATGAG.

Worth noting for this clone: The read terminates 3 residues ahead of where the CDR3 ends, so the germline J gene completes it. This chain joins TRBV10-3 and TRBJ2-7, with 9 bases that match TRBD2. The CDR3 is 14 residues long. The germline V gene has CDR1 ENHRY and CDR2 SYGVKD. Trimming removed 3 bases from V and 6 bases from J; junction bases left unmatched: 6. CDR3 loop: CAISDGLAGFEQYF. The covered CDR3 bases are TGTGCCATCAGTGATGGGCTAGCGGGATTCGAG.

Notes on this clone: The read stops 3 residues short of the end of the CDR3; the missing end is completed from the germline J gene. Other DNA sequences from this sample encode an identical CDR3 as well. The chain uses TRBV5-1 and TRBJ2-5; D is unclear. The CDR3 covers 14 residues. Between the trimmed V and J ends, which lost 0 bases and 1 base, there was a span of 7 bases. Germline-derived CDR1 and CDR2 are SGHRS and YFSETQ. The CDR3 region is CASSLVASQETQYF. The covered CDR3 bases are TGCGCCAGCAGCTTGGTCGCTAGCCAAGAGACC.

CDR3 DNA (partial): TGTGCCTGGGTGAAGGTAGCGGGGAGCTACGAC. Its translation: CAWVKVAGSYD. Given in full, the CDR3 is CAWVKVAGSYDYTF. V gene TRBV30 combines with J gene TRBJ1-2; D is unresolved. The read is 3 residues too short to cover the CDR3 end, so that end is filled in from the germline J gene. Germline V gene data show CDR1 as GTSNPN and CDR2 as SVGIG (reference sequence). The CDR3 has 14 residues. The full variable domain, with the rest looked up from reference TRBV30 and TRBJ1-2, is SQTIHQWPATLVQPVGSPLSLECTVEGTSNPNLYWYRQAAGRGLQLLFYSVGIGQISSEVPQNLSASRPQDRQFILSSKKLLLSDSGFYLCAWVKVAGSYDYTFGSGTRLTVV.

A note on this clone: The read is 3 residues too short to cover the CDR3 end, so that end is filled in from the germline J gene. V gene TRBV18 combines with J gene TRBJ1-2; perhaps TRBD1 as D (5 bases). V dropped 3 bases and J dropped 4 bases, with 9 bases sitting between them. The CDR3 sequence is 13 residues long. In germline, CDR1 is KGHSH, CDR2 LQKENI. CDR3 DNA, as far as it was read: TGTGCCAGCTCACCTTCAGGGAGCTATGGC. Protein product: CASSPSGSYG. The entire CDR3 is CASSPSGSYGYTF.

CDR3 DNA (partial): TGTGCCAGCCAGAATTTTAACACTGAA. Translation gives CASQNFNTE. In full, the CDR3 is CASQNFNTEAFF. This chain connects TRBV19 to TRBJ1-1, with D unclear. The read gets to within 3 residues of the CDR3 end, and the germline J gene fills in the rest. CDR3 length equals 12 residues. CDR1 LNHDA and CDR2 SQIVND come from the germline V gene (reference sequence). The V and J ends lost 9 bases and 2 bases respectively, with 10 bases between them. The full variable domain, rest sourced from reference TRBV19 and TRBJ1-1, is DGGITQSPKYLFRKEGQNVTLSCEQNLNHDAMYWYRQDPGQGLRLIYYSQIVNDFQKGDIAEGYSVSREKKESFPLTVTSAQKNPTAFYLCASQNFNTEAFFGQGTRLTVV.

Concerning this clone itself: The CDR3 is cut off 3 residues early in the read; its end comes from the germline J gene. The chain has TRBV19 and TRBJ2-3, with D possibly matching TRBD1 (6 bases). The germline CDR1 and CDR2 sequences are LNHDA and SQIVND (reference sequence). V was cut by 9 bases and J by 1 base, with 17 bases left in between. This CDR3 is 15 amino acids long. The CDR3 reads CASGPGAGGTDTQYF. The CDR3 bases that were read are TGTGCCAGCGGCCCCGGGGCAGGGGGCACAGATACG.

As to this clone: The sequence runs out 3 residues before the end of the CDR3; the remainder is reconstructed from the germline J gene. The chain employs TRBV30 and TRBJ1-4, with D possibly matching TRBD1 (5 bases). Germline V gene lookup returns CDR1 GTSNPN and CDR2 SVGIG (reference sequence). Trimming stripped 3 bases from V and 5 bases from J, with 22 bases between. The CDR3 has 17 residues. The CDR3 bases that were read are TGTGCCTGGAGCCGGGACTCCAAGATGAGGGTGAATGAAAAA. It encodes CAWSRDSKMRVNEK. The CDR3 in full is CAWSRDSKMRVNEKLFF. Supplemented by reference TRBV30 and TRBJ1-4, the full variable domain reads SQTIHQWPATLVQPVGSPLSLECTVEGTSNPNLYWYRQAAGRGLQLLFYSVGIGQISSEVPQNLSASRPQDRQFILSSKKLLLSDSGFYLCAWSRDSKMRVNEKLFFGSGTQLSVL.

Comments on this clone: The read falls 3 residues short of the CDR3 end, and the missing part is taken from the germline J gene. V and J are TRBV20-1 and TRBJ2-5; 7 bases map to TRBD1. Per the germline V gene, CDR1 is DFQATT and CDR2 is SNEGSKA (reference sequence). The CDR3 is 17 residues long. CDR3 region: CSARDLSRDSSTDTQYF. The part of the CDR3 DNA that was read is TGCAGTGCTAGAGACCTCAGCCGGGACAGTAGCACAGATACC.

CDR3 amino acids: CASRGLSGNTEAFF. CDR3 DNA (partial): TGTGCCAGCAGAGGCCTGAGTGGGAACACTGAA. The chain links TRBV7-2 to TRBJ1-1; unclear D gene. The DNA ends 3 residues before the CDR3 does, and the rest of the CDR3 is filled in from the germline J gene. The germline V and J ends were trimmed by 6 bases and 1 base, with 12 bases remaining between them. Germline V CDR1 and CDR2: SGHTA, FQGNSA. This CDR3 spans 14 amino acids.

Regarding this clone: The sequence runs out 3 residues before the end of the CDR3; the remainder is reconstructed from the germline J gene. Other DNA sequences in this specimen translate into the identical CDR3. The chain is built from TRBV30 and TRBJ2-1; the D is unclear. Germline assignment: CDR1 GTSNPN and CDR2 SVGIG (reference sequence). V gave up 2 bases and J gave up 7 bases, with 9 bases separating them. This CDR3 is 12 amino acids long. Here the CDR3 reads CAWSPSGNEQFF. Incomplete CDR3 DNA: TGTGCCTGGAGTCCGTCAGGAAATGAG.

Remarks on this clone: The CDR3 is cut off 3 residues early in the read; its end comes from the germline J gene. The V gene is TRBV6-2 or TRBV6-3, the J gene TRBJ2-7; perhaps TRBD1 as D (5 bases). CDR3 length equals 15 residues. CDR1 is MNHEY and CDR2 is SVGEGT in the germline V gene. Trimming took off 5 bases at V and 3 bases at J, with 17 bases between the two ends. The CDR3: CASSKPPDIYYEQYF. The part of the CDR3 DNA that was read is TGTGCCAGCAGTAAGCCCCCGGACATTTACTACGAG.

With regard to this clone: Read data end 3 residues before the CDR3 end; the end is taken from the germline J gene. The chain carries TRBV18 and TRBJ2-3, with D tentatively TRBD1 (6 bases). This CDR3 has 13 residues. Per germline, CDR1 KGHSH and CDR2 LQKENI. The CDR3 bases that were read are TGTGCCAGCTCACCGCAGGGACAAGAGACG. Amino acid sequence: CASSPQGQET. The CDR3, in full, reads CASSPQGQETQYF.

As concerns this clone: The DNA ends 3 residues before the CDR3 does, and the rest of the CDR3 is filled in from the germline J gene. The rearrangement joins TRBV7-3 to TRBJ2-2; the D gene is possibly TRBD1 (6 bases). V lost 2 bases, J lost 4 bases, and 17 bases lay in between. This CDR3 contains 17 residues. Germline V gene lookup returns CDR1 SGHTA and CDR2 FQGTGA. CDR3 region: CASSLRSRTDSTGELFF. CDR3 bases read: TGTGCCAGCAGCTTACGGTCTAGGACAGATTCCACCGGGGAG. The full variable domain, completed using reference TRBV7-3 and TRBJ2-2, is GAGVSQTPSNKVTEKGKYVELRCDPISGHTALYWYRQSLGQGPEFLIYFQGTGAADDSGLPNDRFFAVRPEGSVSTLKIQRTERGDSAVYLCASSLRSRTDSTGELFFGEGSRLTVL.

The CDR3 bases that were read are TGTGCCAGCAGCTTAGGCCAGTTTGGC. Amino acids: CASSLGQFG. The CDR3 in full is CASSLGQFGYTF. The gene calls are TRBV11-3 and TRBJ1-2, with D uncertain. With the read ending 3 residues before the CDR3 end, the germline J gene is used to fill in that end. The germline V gene has CDR1 SGHNT and CDR2 YENEEA. CDR3 length: 12 amino acids. V lost 1 base, J lost 7 bases, and 7 bases lay in between.